This T cell receptor (beta chain) was sequenced in a study of cytomegalovirus exposure and HLA in healthy donors (TCRdb year 2017). The study in broad terms: An earlier analysis of some 620 of the donors reported 276 Gb of sequence data and 117 million unique TCR beta sequences obtained from roughly 180 million T cells. An early release that covered roughly 600 HLA-typed donors contained approximately 300 gigabases of sequencing data and around 80 million unique TCR sequences. Among the roughly 380 genotyped donors, around 81% belonged to the genetic ancestry cluster associated with self-reported Caucasian donors. The aim of the study was to test whether cataloging public T cell receptors could identify signatures of past pathogen exposure. The study profiled the T cell repertoires of some 610 subjects by immunosequencing and related them to cytomegalovirus serostatus. In addition to the first cohort of 666 subjects, a separate validation cohort of 130 or so different subjects was used. High-throughput TCR immunosequencing, statistical association of individual TCRs with disease status, and machine learning were combined to predict cytomegalovirus infection status. A later analysis re-analyzed previously published TCR beta repertoires from approximately 670 donors and added high-resolution HLA genotyping to study TCR occurrence patterns. In the later analysis, no new phenotypic data were used to find candidate immune exposures; instead, reliance was placed on TCR beta sequences and their occurrence across donors. An earlier analysis of fewer than 700 of the donors applied high-throughput TCR beta sequencing to assess whether each TCR beta V gene segment acted as functional or pseudogenic. Donor age, sex, ethnicity and CMV serostatus were compiled alongside the repertoire data. Genome-wide SNP genotypes for about 65% of the roughly 670 donors were used in a later genetic analysis, which treated that subset as a discovery cohort. Every repertoire in the discovery cohort had been generated on one and the same sequencing platform. HLA typing covered class I and class II loci at four-digit resolution. Typing coverage differed by locus: A, B, C, DRB1 and DQB1 were typed in about 620-630 donors, DQA1 in approximately 520, DPA1 in roughly 590, and DPB1 in 472. A few DR-DQ haplotypes were treated as single units for association and clustering because of strong linkage in the cohort. Across approximately 420 genotyped donors of the cohort, an average of roughly 250,000 unique TCR beta nucleotide sequences per donor were sequenced, and around 20% of those sequences were non-productive. What the research found in general, with its limitations: In a later genetic analysis, fewer N-insertions in productive TCRs were reported among donors in an Asian-associated ancestry cluster than the roughly 700-donor mean. Broadly in line with IMGT annotations, most TCR beta V segments showed up in productive rearrangements about 87% or about 30% of the time in an earlier analysis of under 700 of the donors. A few of the identified cytomegalovirus-associated TCR beta chains were confirmed in vitro to be specific for cytomegalovirus antigens. A later analysis associated 15,000 or so TCR beta sequences with specific HLA alleles at a false discovery rate of 0.05. In a later analysis, HLA-associated TCR beta chains showed more clonal expansion and lower generation probabilities than non-associated chains that were equally common. The earlier analysis of 587 of the donors excluded around 17 rarely observed V segments, including chromosome 9 orphons, because counts were too low. Roughly uniform sequencing depth across donors was assumed in presence/absence analyses, although this assumption may not hold. The only immune exposure information available for the cohort was CMV serostatus. A further reported finding was that TCR beta sequences accurately predicted the HLA-A and HLA-B alleles for most subjects in the first cohort. It was suggested by the authors that the approach could potentially be generalized to other disease states and immunological phenotypes. In this cohort, only TCR beta chains were sequenced, and detectable features were limited by the absence of alpha or paired-chain data. A later genetic analysis associated a missense DCLRE1C variant with V-gene and J-gene trimming of TCR beta chains, and an independent cohort replicated the association. Across donors, most TCR sequences were observed very rarely, whereas some public TCRs were present in many individuals. According to a later analysis, parvovirus B19, influenza, CMV and Epstein-Barr virus appeared linked to several top co-occurrence clusters. Linkage disequilibrium might explain the correlated functional status among segregating V segments, but an unknown experimental factor could not be excluded. A total of roughly 160 TCR beta chains were listed by the study as associated with cytomegalovirus. According to a later analysis, TCR association rates differed among HLA loci, with DRB1 alleles showing the most associated TCRs and HLA-C alleles showing the fewest. Because HLA typing was unavailable for some donors at each locus, only the typed subset was used in association tests. A cluster of highly shared sequence variants was judged likely to be a technical artifact of the sequencing pipeline. Some IMGT-functional V segments, including TRBV6-2 and TRBV6-3, could not be told apart with the 87-base-pair reads, so those segments were excluded. When HLA alleles, especially DR and DQ, strongly co-occurred, TCR associations were difficult to assign to individual alleles. Most CMV-associated TCR beta chains appeared to be HLA-restricted in a later analysis, and the HLA associations seemed to be driven largely by CMV exposure. The classifier was reported to diagnose cytomegalovirus status with high specificity and sensitivity in both the original cohort and the validation cohort.

Per the germline V gene, SGHDN is the CDR1 and FVKESK is the CDR2. Germline trimming amounts to 5 bases on V and 4 bases on J, with 5 as the count of junction bases outside the gene matches. Inclusive of the bounding cysteine and phenylalanine, the CDR3 is 13 residues long. Only the CDR3 portion is preserved as DNA: 39 bases, with reading frame beginning at the first base. On this clone itself: The target of this receptor is not known.

Libraries were built with the immunoSEQ multiplex PCR assay. The multiplex PCR relied on a mix of 60 forward primers for TCR Vbeta segments and 13 reverse primers for TCR Jbeta segments. The CDR3 region of rearranged TCR beta genes was amplified from genomic DNA by a multiplex PCR assay. The Illumina HiSeq System was used to sequence the amplified TCR beta libraries as 87-base-pair reads. Turning to the authors' computational methods: A later analysis counted around 72 million unique TCR beta chains across the 670 or so repertoires, and roughly 10 million of these chains were shared by at least two donors. Raw reads were error-corrected and collapsed into unique sequences by a nearest-neighbor algorithm in which closely related sequences were merged to remove PCR and sequencing errors. CDR3 sequences were aligned to IMGT reference sequences to assign V, D and J gene segments. For a sequence to be retained, at least a six-nucleotide match to both a V gene segment and a J gene segment was required. Rearrangements were called productive when the CDR3 lacked stop codons and stayed in frame with V and J; all others were non-productive. Following IMGT convention, CDR3 was defined as the stretch from the second conserved V-encoded cysteine to the conserved J-encoded phenylalanine. The earlier analysis of 500 to 650 of the donors excluded any sequence lacking an unambiguous match to a single V gene segment. In an earlier analysis of several hundred of the donors, V segments were called functional above 56.7% productive rearrangements and were called segregating when the between-donor standard deviation exceeded 5%. To diagnose cytomegalovirus status from the catalog of TCR beta chain sequences, a statistical classification framework was built. In a later analysis, TCR nucleotide sequences were compared against IMGT/GENE-DB human TR gene sequences so that V and J genes could be assigned. The TCRdist pipeline was used in a later analysis to assign CDR3 sequences and most-parsimonious VDJ recombination scenarios. In a later analysis, each TCR beta chain was defined by its CDR3 amino acid sequence together with its V-gene family, and reads lacking a unique V-gene family were excluded. In a later analysis, around 600 highly shared, low-generation-probability nucleotide sequences were removed to address suspected cross-contamination and a sequencing artifact. In a later analysis, a clonal expansion index was calculated for each public chain from normalized within-repertoire ranks of inferred template counts. In a later analysis, generation probabilities were computed with a VDJ recombination model fitted to out-of-frame rearrangements, and the resulting probabilities were checked against IGoR. Hypergeometric tests were used in a later analysis to score TCR-TCR, TCR-HLA and TCR-CMV co-occurrence, with a repertoire-size bias correction applied to the TCR pairs. False discovery rates were estimated in a later analysis by permuting HLA or CMV assignments 20 times. A later analysis grouped co-occurring TCRs with DBSCAN, adding TCRdist sequence similarity when clustering within HLA-allele-positive subsets. Co-occurrence clustering excluded repertoires with fewer than 30,000 or more than 120,000 public chains, plus five with anomalous nucleotide sharing. TCRdb provides this immuneACCESS table in a form limited to in-frame rearrangements. Some clones are lacking; in checked studies, under half of them reflect an unresolved V gene, and why the rest are absent is not known. V, J and clone size reflect that table, while D and trimming were determined from the DNA. The data table for this sample lists about 91,000 clones. 3% to 3.5% of the sample lies in the top ten.

In total, roughly 710 healthy bone marrow donors made up the cohort. At the time of sampling, all cohort members were nominally healthy, though unrecorded immune exposures were likely present. The donor was CMV seronegative and was included in the group of around 320 seronegative cohort members. A peripheral blood sample was collected from each donor, and TCR beta sequencing was performed on peripheral blood mononuclear cells. The Qiagen DNeasy Blood Extraction Kit was used to extract genomic DNA from the blood cell samples. This sequence originates from a woman in her twenties or thirties in good health and CMV-seronegative. Sequenced material: PBMCs. The sequence joins TRBV14 to TRBJ2-7; the junction holds 7 bases that match TRBD1. The bases read TGTGCCAGCAGCGACTACAGGGGTTACGAGCAGTACTTC. Translated, this gives CASSDYRGYEQYF.